This T cell receptor beta chain was sequenced in a study of molecular identifiers for immune sequencing clone quantification. In the study overall: Four of five RNA aliquots from approximately 20,000 or 98,000 naive CD8 T cells were sequenced.

At least ten counts were recorded for this clonotype. CD8+CD4-CCR7+CD45RA+ cells were sorted as naive CD8 T cells. Bulk TCR libraries were made with methods that had been previously described and with listed TCR primers. MiXCR, applied by TCRdb to the PCR reads, yields one record per CDR3 protein. The table has approximately 590,000 distinct CDR3 sequences, roughly 27% seen once. The CDR3 is made up of 15 amino acids. Deletions cut 1 base from V and 0 bases from J, with 10 bases between. Germline loops: CDR1 MDHEN, CDR2 SYDVKM. The sequenced sample was naive CD8+ T cells from blood, with Jurkat cell RNA spiked in. Specified subset: FACS-sorted CD8+CD4-CCR7+CD45RA+ naive T cells. This sequence joins TRBV28 and TRBJ2-7; either TRBD1 or TRBD2 may fit D (5 bases each). The clonotype comes from a human donor in good health. Some libraries in this study had Jurkat cell RNA spiked in. CDR3 in DNA: TGTGCCAGCAGTTTATCGGGGCCCGCCTCCTACGAGCAGTACTTC. Its translation is CASSLSGPASYEQYF. The full variable domain, with the rest looked up from reference TRBV28 and TRBJ2-7, is DVKVTQSSRYLVKRTGEKVFLECVQDMDHENMFWYRQDPGLGLRLIYFSYDVKMKEKGDIPEGYSVSREKKERFSLILESASTNQTSMYLCASSLSGPASYEQYFGPGTRLTVT.